This T cell receptor beta chain was observed in a study of cytotoxic CD8 clonotypes in ibrutinib-treated CLL. Across the whole study: Once treatment had gone on for a median of 12 months, range 6 to 36, response samples were drawn.

The CDR3 has 15 residues. V was clipped by 5 bases and J by 4 bases, with 15 bases between them. Looked up from germline, CDR1 is SEHNR and CDR2 is FQNEAQ (reference sequence). This table comes from immunoSEQ multiplex PCR, and its TCRdb copy is limited to in-frame clones, with some not included. The sample records about 22,000 clones, about 81% being singletons. The chain joins TRBV7-9 to TRBJ2-4, with a tentative D call TRBD2 (6 bases). The source is a human donor with chronic lymphocytic leukemia. The source was PBMCs, collected before ibrutinib treatment. CDR3 sequence: CASSLNSGRKNIQYF. As DNA, the CDR3 is TGTGCCAGCAGCCTAAATTCCGGGAGAAAAAACATTCAGTACTTC.